A single sample is the source of the 29 T cell receptor beta chains below, sequenced in a study of patients and donors after allogeneic stem cell transplantation. TCRdb recomputed calls from the RT-PCR reads with MiXCR, one row per CDR3 protein. The sample carries some 87,000 distinct CDR3 sequences, 40% to 60% recorded once. The sequenced sample consisted of blood, either unsorted or a sorted T cell fraction (not recorded which). These receptors were collected from a human donor who was either an allogeneic HSCT recipient or a stem cell or donor lymphocyte infusion donor (not recorded which). It is not recorded whose cells these are; they may come from a transplant donor.

Remarks on this clonotype: At one end the junction does not follow the germline gene, possibly because of a read error. The V call is TRBV4-3, the J call TRBJ1-1; unclear D gene. The CDR3 totals 15 residues. Germline assignment: CDR1 LGHNA and CDR2 YSLEER. The CDR3 sequence: CASGQDRSGITEAFF. CDR3 DNA sequence: TGCGCCAGCGGCCAAGATCGTAGCGGGATCACTGAAGCTTTCTTT.

The chain recombines TRBV5-5 with TRBJ1-2, with a weak D call TRBD1 (6 bases). CDR3 length: 15 residues. Germline loops: CDR1 SGHKS, CDR2 YYEKEE (reference sequence). The ends were cut back, 5 bases at V and 4 bases at J, with 18 bases in the middle. The DNA for the CDR3 is TGTGCCAGCAGGGAACTACAGGGAGACGGCTATGGCTACACCTTC. Translating it yields CASRELQGDGYGYTF.

The chain has TRBV4-3 and TRBJ1-2; D call uncertain. Germline V lookup: CDR1 LGHNA, CDR2 YSLEER. The germline V and J ends were trimmed by 1 base and 3 bases, with 9 bases remaining between them. The CDR3 contains 14 residues. The CDR3 DNA follows: TGCGCCAGCAGCCAAGTCAGTACTGACTATGGCTACACCTTC. Translation gives CASSQVSTDYGYTF.

The chain combines TRBV12-3 or TRBV12-4 with TRBJ1-3, with D hard to call. This CDR3 has 14 residues. Trimming took 5 bases from V and 4 from J, leaving 12 bases between them. The CDR3 sequence: CASSRLGSGNTIYF. Written as DNA, the CDR3 is TGTGCCAGCAGTCGGTTGGGGTCGGGAAACACCATATATTTT.

In this sample, this clonotype turned up a few times. V gene TRBV28 combines with J gene TRBJ1-2, with a weak D call TRBD1 (6 bases). Germline assignment: CDR1 MDHEN and CDR2 SYDVKM. The ends were cut back, 6 bases at V and 4 bases at J, with 15 bases in the middle. The CDR3 extends over 14 amino acids. The CDR3 protein is CASRYRDILYGYTF. The CDR3 DNA reads as TGTGCCAGCAGGTACCGGGACATCCTCTATGGCTACACCTTC.

The CDR3 DNA sequence: TGTGCCAGCAGCCCCCACGGGGTTGTCGCCACTGAAGCTTTCTTT. This gives the protein CASSPHGVVATEAFF. This chain connects TRBV7-2 to TRBJ1-1, with D unresolved. Germline V gives CDR1 SGHTA, CDR2 FQGNSA. The CDR3 has 15 residues. V gave up 5 bases and J gave up 4 bases, with 17 bases separating them.

This chain joins TRBV10-3 and TRBJ1-2; TRBD1 aligns across 9 bases. This CDR3 has 14 amino acids. Germline V gene lookup returns CDR1 ENHRY and CDR2 SYGVKD. V was clipped by 7 bases and J by 0 bases; unmatched bases: 3. CDR3 in DNA: TGTGCCATCACCGGGACAGGGACTAACTATGGCTACACCTTC. Encoded protein: CAITGTGTNYGYTF.

The chain is built from TRBV21-1 and TRBJ1-6; TRBD1, the table's D call, lacks a check against the DNA. TRBV21-1 is a pseudogene. The CDR3 has 15 residues. Written as DNA, the CDR3 is TGTGCCAGTCTAACGAGGGGACCGACTAATTCACCCCTCCACTTT. Its translation: CASLTRGPTNSPLHF.

This clonotype was counted a few times. The rearrangement uses TRBV29-1 and TRBJ1-2; tentative D call: TRBD1 (6 bases). Per germline, CDR1 SQVTM and CDR2 ANQGSEA. V lost 6 bases and J lost 7, with 15 bases in between. The CDR3 is made up of 12 amino acids. Here the CDR3 reads CSVLRQGTGYTF. The DNA for the CDR3 is TGCAGCGTGCTAAGGCAGGGGACTGGCTACACCTTC. The full variable domain, in which reference TRBV29-1 and TRBJ1-2 provide the parts outside the CDR3, is SAVISQKPSRDICQRGTSLTIQCQVDSQVTMMFWYRQQPGQSLTLIATANQGSEATYESGFVIDKFPISRPNLTFSTLTVSNMSPEDSSIYLCSVLRQGTGYTFGSGTRLTVV.

The gene calls are TRBV29-1 and TRBJ2-1; D gene uncertain. This CDR3 spans 16 amino acids. The V and J ends lost 1 base and 0 bases respectively, with 13 bases between them. Looked up from germline, CDR1 is SQVTM and CDR2 is ANQGSEA. CDR3 sequence (DNA): TGCAGCGTTGAAGTGGAGTCGTATAGCTCCTACAATGAGCAGTTCTTC. Its translation is CSVEVESYSSYNEQFF.

The rearrangement uses TRBV7-8 and TRBJ1-1; D is uncertain. The germline V gene encodes CDR1 SGHVS and CDR2 FQNEAQ. Trimming took 7 bases from V and 6 from J, leaving 12 bases between them. The CDR3 length is 12 residues. The CDR3 reads CASNDEAPEAFF. DNA of the CDR3: TGTGCCAGCAACGATGAGGCTCCTGAAGCTTTCTTT.

The chain joins TRBV10-3 to TRBJ1-6; TRBD1 matches at 9 bases. The length of the CDR3 is 16 residues. In germline, CDR1 is ENHRY, CDR2 SYGVKD. The J segment lost 9 bases and the V segment lost 2 bases, leaving 8 bases of the junction unmatched. Here the CDR3 DNA reads TGTGCCATCAGTGAGCGGTCGGGACAGGGAGCTTCACCCCTCCACTTT. This translates into CAISERSGQGASPLHF.

The rearrangement links TRBV12-3 or TRBV12-4 to TRBJ2-5; D possibly corresponds to TRBD1 (6 bases). There are 13 residues in the CDR3. Trimming removed 7 bases at V and 2 bases at J, with 11 bases between. The CDR3 region has the DNA TGTGCCAGCACCACAGGGTCGCAAGAGACCCAGTACTTC. The encoded protein is CASTTGSQETQYF.

This clonotype was seen a few times. The chain links TRBV5-1 to TRBJ1-1, with a weak D call TRBD1 (5 bases). V lost 0 bases to trimming and J lost 3 bases, with 12 bases between them. CDR1 SGHRS and CDR2 YFSETQ come from the germline V gene. CDR3 length: 15 amino acids. This chain's CDR3 is CASSLGRDGHTEAFF. CDR3 DNA sequence: TGCGCCAGCAGCTTGGGCCGGGACGGACACACTGAAGCTTTCTTT.

A few counts support this clonotype. This sequence joins TRBV12-3 or TRBV12-4 and TRBJ1-2; D perhaps matches TRBD1 (5 bases). V lost 6 bases, J lost 1 base, and 15 bases lay in between. The CDR3 totals 15 residues. The CDR3 loop is CASSKLGTGNYGYTF. CDR3 nucleotide sequence: TGTGCCAGCAGCAAACTCGGGACGGGTAACTATGGCTACACCTTC.

The chain employs TRBV27 and TRBJ2-2; either TRBD1 or TRBD2 may fit D (7 bases each). The CDR3 consists of 16 residues. Trimming stripped 2 bases from V and 5 bases from J, with 15 bases between. Germline CDR1 MNHEY, CDR2 SMNVEV (reference sequence). The CDR3 protein is CASSLPSGGVTGELFF. In DNA, the CDR3 is TGTGCCAGCAGTTTACCCTCAGGGGGGGTGACCGGGGAGCTGTTTTTT.

This clonotype turned up a few times. The CDR3 bases are TGTGCCAGCAGTTTCGTTCGGGGGGAGGCTTTCTTT. The encoded protein is CASSFVRGEAFF. This chain connects TRBV6-2 or TRBV6-3 to TRBJ1-1, with D perhaps TRBD1 (5 bases). The V end lost 4 bases, the J end lost 11 bases, and 14 bases lay between the germline ends. CDR1 is MNHEY, CDR2 SVGEGT, per germline. CDR3 size: 12 residues.

The CDR3 coding sequence is TGTGCCAGCAGCTATCTTTTGACCGGGACAGCCTTTCAAGGCTACACCTTC. Translated: CASSYLLTGTAFQGYTF. The chain combines TRBV13 with TRBJ1-2; 7 bases are a match to TRBD1. The germline CDR1 and CDR2 sequences are PRHDT and FYEKMQ (reference sequence). Unmatched junction bases numbered 19, after V lost 4 bases and J lost 8 bases. This CDR3 is 17 amino acids long.

The chain has TRBV28 and TRBJ2-5; D gene ambiguous. Trimming took off 2 bases at V and 8 bases at J, with 9 bases between the two ends. The CDR3 extends over 12 amino acids. Germline V gene lookup returns CDR1 MDHEN and CDR2 SYDVKM. DNA for the CDR3: TGTGCCAGCAGTTTAAGACGGCGTACCCAGTACTTC. Its translation is CASSLRRRTQYF.

This clonotype was recorded a few times. This rearrangement joins TRBV3-1 to TRBJ1-1, with a weak D call TRBD1 (5 bases). The CDR3 consists of 18 residues. Trimming removed 0 bases from V and 0 bases from J, with 17 bases in between. The germline V gene encodes CDR1 LGHDT and CDR2 YNNKEL (reference sequence). The CDR3 DNA is TGTGCCAGCAGCCAAGATCACGTGGGGGGGAGAATGAACACTGAAGCTTTCTTT. This translates into CASSQDHVGGRMNTEAFF.

This sequence joins TRBV20-1 and TRBJ2-7; 12 nucleotides align to TRBD2. Germline V gene data show CDR1 as DFQATT and CDR2 as SNEGSKA (reference sequence). CDR3 length: 15 amino acids. J was trimmed by 7 bases and V by 5 bases; bases with no gene match: 12. Here the CDR3 DNA reads TGCAGTGCTCACCTTCGACTAGCGGGAGCAGGGGAGCAGTACTTC. This sequence encodes CSAHLRLAGAGEQYF.

The chain employs TRBV10-3 and TRBJ1-1; perhaps TRBD1 as D (5 bases). The length of the CDR3 is 15 residues. The V and J ends lost 5 bases and 3 bases respectively, with 16 bases between them. The V gene's germline CDR1 is ENHRY and CDR2 SYGVKD. The CDR3 loop is CAISKGNRVYTEAFF. The DNA for the CDR3 is TGTGCCATCAGTAAGGGGAACAGAGTGTACACTGAAGCTTTCTTT.

There are a few counts of this clonotype. This rearrangement joins TRBV5-1 to TRBJ1-2, with D unresolved. V dropped 0 bases and J dropped 6 bases, with 9 bases sitting between them. Germline V CDR1 and CDR2: SGHRS, YFSETQ. CDR3 size: 13 residues. The chain's CDR3 is CASSLATDDGYTF. The CDR3 DNA reads as TGCGCCAGCAGCTTGGCGACGGACGATGGCTACACCTTC. Variable domain in full (rest from reference TRBV5-1 and TRBJ1-2): KAGVTQTPRYLIKTRGQQVTLSCSPISGHRSVSWYQQTPGQGLQFLFEYFSETQRNKGNFPGRFSGRQFSNSRSEMNVSTLELGDSALYLCASSLATDDGYTFGSGTRLTVV.

Only a few counts were recorded for this clonotype. The V gene is TRBV12-3 or TRBV12-4, the J gene TRBJ1-2; 8 positions agree with TRBD1. V lost 3 bases to trimming and J lost 7 bases; unmatched junction nucleotides: 7. The CDR3 contains 14 residues. CDR3 region: CASSLQGARAGYTF. Written as DNA, the CDR3 is TGTGCCAGCAGTTTGCAGGGGGCGAGGGCTGGCTACACCTTC.

This rearrangement joins TRBV12-3 or TRBV12-4 to TRBJ1-5; D unclear. V was shortened by 2 bases and J by 3 bases, with 8 bases between the two germline ends. The CDR3 loop spans 14 amino acids. CDR3 region: CASSLSHLNQPQHF. In nucleotides, the CDR3 is TGTGCCAGCAGTTTATCACATCTCAATCAGCCCCAGCATTTT.

The V gene is TRBV25-1, the J gene TRBJ2-1, with D maybe TRBD2 (6 bases). The germline CDR1 and CDR2 sequences are MGHDK and SYGVNS. The CDR3 consists of 14 residues. V was trimmed by 5 bases and J by 6 bases, leaving 14 bases between them. The CDR3 region is CASSTQGLRNEQFF. In DNA, the CDR3 is TGTGCCAGCAGTACGCAGGGACTCCGCAATGAGCAGTTCTTC.

Only one count was recorded for this clonotype. The chain carries TRBV25-1 and TRBJ1-2, with D hard to call. Trimming removed 0 bases from V and 8 bases from J, with 10 bases in between. CDR1 is MGHDK and CDR2 is SYGVNS in the germline V gene. The CDR3 sequence is 13 residues long. This chain's CDR3 is CASSEYPGSGYTF. The DNA of the CDR3 is TGTGCCAGCAGTGAATATCCGGGGAGCGGCTACACCTTC.

This clonotype was detected only a few times. This rearrangement joins TRBV6-5 to TRBJ1-4, with D unclear. The CDR3 runs 12 residues. V lost 6 bases, J lost 7 bases, and 9 bases lay in between. Germline CDR1 and CDR2: MNHEY and SVGAGI. The CDR3 loop reads CASRDLSEKLFF. The CDR3 region has the DNA TGTGCCAGCAGGGACCTGAGTGAAAAACTGTTTTTT.

This sequence joins TRBV20-1 and TRBJ1-5; no clear D. There are 12 residues in the CDR3. Germline V gene sequence: CDR1 DFQATT, CDR2 SNEGSKA (reference sequence). V shed 3 bases and J shed 4 bases, with 7 bases lying between them. CDR3 residues: CSASSFNQPQHF. The DNA of the CDR3 is TGCAGTGCTAGTTCTTTTAATCAGCCCCAGCATTTT.